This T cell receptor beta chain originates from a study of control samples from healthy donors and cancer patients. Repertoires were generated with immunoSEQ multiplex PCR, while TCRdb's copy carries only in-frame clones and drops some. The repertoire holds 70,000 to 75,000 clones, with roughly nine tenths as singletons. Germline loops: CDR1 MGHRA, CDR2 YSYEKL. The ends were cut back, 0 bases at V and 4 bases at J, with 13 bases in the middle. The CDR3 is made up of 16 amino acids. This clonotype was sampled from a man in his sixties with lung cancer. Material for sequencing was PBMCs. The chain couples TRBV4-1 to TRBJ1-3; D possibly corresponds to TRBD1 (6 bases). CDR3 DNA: TGCGCCAGCAGCCAAGAAGGAGCGGGGGCGGGAAACACCATATATTTT. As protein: CASSQEGAGAGNTIYF.